Listed here are 17 T cell receptor beta chains from one sample, sequenced in a study of cytomegalovirus exposure and HLA in healthy donors. Amplification used 60 Vbeta primers and 13 Jbeta primers. Clones were sequenced by immunoSEQ multiplex PCR, and TCRdb holds only the in-frame ones, with some missing. The table has about 120,000 clones, around 85% seen once. Sample: PBMCs. The receptors derive from a man aged 30-40 years in good health and CMV-seropositive.

This CDR3 reads CATQGSGNQPQHF. CDR3 nucleotide sequence: TGTGCCACACAGGGCTCGGGAAATCAGCCCCAGCATTTT. V and J are TRBV10-3 and TRBJ1-5, with D maybe TRBD1 (6 bases). Trimming removed 10 bases at V and 4 bases at J, with 14 bases between. Germline V gives CDR1 ENHRY, CDR2 SYGVKD. The length of the CDR3 is 13 residues.

The chain links TRBV28 to TRBJ2-3; the match to TRBD1 covers 8 bases. Germline V gene sequence: CDR1 MDHEN, CDR2 SYDVKM. CDR3 length: 13 residues. J gave up 3 bases and V 7 bases, and 3 bases lay outside the gene matches. The CDR3 DNA is TGTGCCAGCACCGGGACAGGTACAGATACGCAGTATTTT. Its protein is CASTGTGTDTQYF.

This chain links TRBV12-2 with TRBJ2-1; TRBD2 reflects the table's D call only, with no check against the DNA. TRBV12-2 is termed a pseudogene. The CDR3 sequence is 16 residues long. The CDR3 DNA follows: TGTGCAAGTCGCTTGACTAGCGGGGGCCGAAACAATGAGCAGTTCTTC. Amino acids: CASRLTSGGRNNEQFF.

The rearrangement links TRBV6-6 to TRBJ2-5; 8 positions match TRBD1. This CDR3 spans 16 amino acids. Germline V lookup: CDR1 MNHNY, CDR2 SVGAGI (reference sequence). V dropped 2 bases and J dropped 2; count of bases not matched to a gene: 7. Here the CDR3 DNA reads TGTGCCAGCAGTTACCAGGACAGGGCAGGACAAGAGACCCAGTACTTC. This translates into CASSYQDRAGQETQYF.

The chain combines TRBV25-1 with TRBJ2-6; D is unclear. Trimming removed 4 bases at V and 0 bases at J, with 10 bases between. The CDR3 extends over 16 amino acids. Germline CDR1 is MGHDK and CDR2 is SYGVNS. CDR3 DNA: TGTGCCAGCAGTGCACCTTCCTACTCTGGGGCCAACGTCCTGACTTTC. Its protein product is CASSAPSYSGANVLTF.

V gene TRBV6-5 combines with J gene TRBJ2-5; the D is unclear. Germline CDR1 MNHEY, CDR2 SVGAGI. The CDR3 is made up of 13 amino acids. The germline V and J ends were trimmed by 7 bases and 1 base, with 10 bases remaining between them. CDR3 nucleotides: TGTGCCAGCACCGCGACGGGCCAAGAGACCCAGTACTTC. Encoded protein: CASTATGQETQYF.

J is TRBJ2-1 and V is TRBV10-2, with 8 bases identical to TRBD2. This CDR3 has 14 residues. The junction had 4 bases not matched to a gene; V was cut back by 2 bases and J by 7 bases. The germline gives CDR1 WSHSY, CDR2 SAAADI. The CDR3: CASSERGGVNEQFF. The DNA of the CDR3 is TGCGCCAGCAGTGAGCGGGGGGGCGTAAATGAGCAGTTCTTC.

This clone came up a few times. This sequence joins TRBV30 and TRBJ1-3; D perhaps matches TRBD1 (5 bases). The CDR3 length is 12 residues. CDR1 is GTSNPN and CDR2 is SVGIG in the germline V gene (reference sequence). V gave up 5 bases and J gave up 7 bases, with 12 bases separating them. The DNA for the CDR3 is TGTGCCTGGGGGACTACTTGCAACACCATATATTTT. Amino acid sequence: CAWGTTCNTIYF.

V is TRBV5-1 and J is TRBJ2-1; D might be TRBD2 (7 bases). Germline V CDR1 and CDR2: SGHRS, YFSETQ. This CDR3 contains 15 residues. Trimming pared 7 bases from V and 6 bases from J, leaving 20 bases between. The CDR3 spells CASGGAGASSNEQFF. The DNA of the CDR3 is TGCGCCAGCGGAGGGGCGGGGGCCTCCAGCAATGAGCAGTTCTTC.

The chain combines TRBV19 with TRBJ1-2, with D possibly TRBD1 on 6 matching bases. This CDR3 has 13 residues. The germline gives CDR1 LNHDA, CDR2 SQIVND (reference sequence). V was cut by 3 bases and J by 10 bases, with 15 bases left in between. CDR3 DNA: TGTGCCAGTAGTATCCTCCCACAGGGTCTCTACACCTTC. This gives the protein CASSILPQGLYTF.

The chain is built from TRBV5-5 and TRBJ1-5, with D possibly being TRBD1 (6 bases). The CDR3 is 15 amino acids. From germline, CDR1 is SGHKS and CDR2 YYEKEE (reference sequence). Trimming shortened V by 2 bases and J by 3 bases, and 12 bases separated the two germline ends. The CDR3 DNA sequence: TGTGCCAGCAGCTTTACAGGGTTGGACAATCAGCCCCAGCATTTT. It codes for CASSFTGLDNQPQHF.

The chain joins TRBV5-1 to TRBJ2-5; 8 nucleotides align to TRBD1. Germline-derived CDR1 and CDR2 are SGHRS and YFSETQ. Trimming cost V 3 bases and J 5 bases; bases outside gene matches: 12. This CDR3 has 16 amino acids. CDR3 sequence reads: CASSSGGSSVGETQYF. CDR3 nucleotides: TGCGCCAGCAGCTCAGGGGGCAGTAGCGTAGGGGAGACCCAGTACTTC.

This chain links TRBV6-6 with TRBJ2-7; TRBD1 might be the D (6 bases). Trimming cost V 6 bases and J 3 bases, with 12 bases left between them. The germline V gene has CDR1 MNHNY and CDR2 SVGAGI (reference sequence). The CDR3 is 13 amino acids. CDR3 sequence: CASRPGQNYEQYF. The CDR3 DNA reads as TGTGCCAGCAGACCCGGACAGAACTACGAGCAGTACTTC.

The gene calls are TRBV15 and TRBJ1-3; 7 nucleotides align to TRBD1. J was trimmed by 0 bases and V by 1 base; bases with no gene match: 3. The germline V gene has CDR1 LNHNV and CDR2 YYDKDF (reference sequence). This CDR3 has 16 amino acids. For the CDR3, the DNA is TGTGCCACCAGCAGAGGACAGGGAGACTCTGGAAACACCATATATTTT. Its translation: CATSRGQGDSGNTIYF.

The chain couples TRBV18 to TRBJ2-5; tentatively, D is TRBD1 (6 bases). The CDR3 is made up of 13 amino acids. The V and J ends lost 3 bases and 2 bases respectively, with 7 bases between them. Germline CDR1 reads KGHSH; CDR2 reads LQKENI. CDR3 region: CASSPRGQETQYF. CDR3 in DNA: TGTGCCAGCTCACCTAGGGGGCAAGAGACCCAGTACTTC.

The chain links TRBV28 to TRBJ1-3; D is perhaps TRBD1 (6 bases). Trimming removed 6 bases at V and 4 bases at J, with 19 bases between. CDR1 is MDHEN and CDR2 is SYDVKM in the germline V gene. The CDR3 runs 16 residues. CDR3: CASSRALQGRGNTIYF. CDR3 coding DNA: TGTGCCAGCAGCCGCGCCCTACAGGGCCGCGGAAACACCATATATTTT.

The chain couples TRBV4-3 to TRBJ2-2; D unclear. Germline V lookup: CDR1 LGHNA, CDR2 YSLEER. V was trimmed by 0 bases and J by 7 bases, leaving 6 bases between them. The CDR3 extends over 13 amino acids. The CDR3 reads CASSQEHLGELFF. The CDR3 DNA sequence: TGCGCCAGCAGCCAAGAACATCTCGGGGAGCTGTTTTTT.